The next 2 T cell receptor beta chains were all read from a single sample in a study of molecular identifiers for immune sequencing clone quantification. In TCRdb, the PCR reads were re-called with MiXCR into one record per CDR3 protein. Of under 650,000 distinct CDR3 sequences listed, around 20% are singletons. Sequencing used naive CD8+ T cells from blood, with Jurkat cell RNA spiked in. Subset defined: FACS-sorted CD8+CD4-CCR7+CD45RA+ naive T cells. The receptors come from a human donor in good health. Some libraries in this study had Jurkat cell RNA spiked in.

This clonotype was recorded many times. The chain recombines TRBV3-1 with TRBJ1-1; 9 nucleotides agree with TRBD1. The CDR3 length is 14 residues. V lost 6 bases, J lost 6 bases, and 8 bases stayed unmatched. The germline CDR1 and CDR2 sequences are LGHDT and YNNKEL (reference sequence). The CDR3 nucleotides read TGTGCCAGCAGAAGAGGACAGGGGAATTCTGAAGCTTTCTTT. Its translation: CASRRGQGNSEAFF. The full variable domain, in which reference TRBV3-1 and TRBJ1-1 provide the parts outside the CDR3, is DTAVSQTPKYLVTQMGNDKSIKCEQNLGHDTMYWYKQDSKKFLKIMFSYNNKELIINETVPNRFSPKSPDKAHLNLHINSLELGDSAVYFCASRRGQGNSEAFFGQGTRLTVV.

This clonotype was recorded a few times. The V and J genes are TRBV11-3 and TRBJ2-1; 7 bases match TRBD2. This CDR3 has 16 amino acids. V shed 0 bases, J shed 9 bases, and the junction held 11 bases outside the gene matches. The V gene's germline CDR1 is SGHNT and CDR2 YENEEA. The CDR3 DNA is TGTGCCAGCAGCTTAGATGGGACTACTATTCGGGGTGAGCAGTTCTTC. Translated, it gives CASSLDGTTIRGEQFF.